The present T cell receptor beta chain was sequenced within a study of cytomegalovirus exposure and HLA in healthy donors. V lost 6 bases and J 6 bases, leaving 10 bases between the germline ends. The CDR3 spans 12 residues. Germline assignment: CDR1 SGHRS and CDR2 YFSETQ. The PCR employed 60 Vbeta primers together with 13 Jbeta primers. Produced via immunoSEQ multiplex PCR; TCRdb's table is partial and in-frame only. The table lists 210,000 or so clones, over 65% of them singletons. In regard to this clone: The target antigen is unknown.

Study-level findings and limits: Specificity for CMV antigens was confirmed in vitro for a few of the CMV-associated chains. The later analysis indicated that the majority of CMV-associated TCR beta chains appeared HLA-restricted. A later examination showed that TCR association rates differed by HLA locus, with DRB1 most and HLA-C fewest.

The sample taken for sequencing was PBMCs. The rearrangement uses TRBV5-1 and TRBJ2-1; the D is unclear. The sequence came from a man aged 18 to 29 in good health and CMV-seronegative. The CDR3 DNA is TGCGCCAGCACGGAACGGAGCAATGAGCAGTTCTTC. Its translation is CASTERSNEQFF.